This T cell receptor beta chain was sequenced in a study of Graves' ophthalmopathy and Graves' hyperthyroidism. Researchers took RNA transcripts and amplified TCR beta CDR3 regions from them. First-round RT-PCR used HTBI primers; second-round multiplex PCR followed. TCRdb independently ran MiXCR on the multiplex PCR reads; one entry per CDR3 protein. The sample lists hundreds of thousands of distinct CDR3 sequences, 35% to 50% occurring once. Germline V lookup: CDR1 KGHDR, CDR2 SFDVKD. This CDR3 has 15 residues. J was trimmed by 6 bases and V by 5 bases; bases with no gene match: 7. This clonotype was counted many times.

The receptor comes from an adult man with Graves' ophthalmopathy. Sequencing used peripheral blood. V gene TRBV24-1 combines with J gene TRBJ1-4; 8 bases are a match to TRBD1. This chain's CDR3 is CATSGPPGQDEKLFF. The CDR3 DNA follows: TGTGCCACCAGTGGACCCCCGGGACAGGATGAAAAACTGTTTTTT.